The 9 T cell receptor beta chains presented below share a single source sample, sequenced in a study of a mutant IDH1 vaccine in newly diagnosed glioma (dated by TCRdb to about 2021). No antigen is known for these receptors. This specimen's time point label, interpreted: week 47, end of study. A 20-mer mutant IDH1 peptide at 300 micrograms in Montanide made up each vaccine dose, which was injected subcutaneously together with topical imiquimod. Libraries came from the immunoSEQ multiplex PCR assay. In TCRdb, the immuneACCESS table is reduced to in-frame sequences with V and J assigned. These tables do not hold every clone; where another copy was compared, an unresolved V gene accounts for under half, and the others remain unexplained. For this sample there are 30,000 to 35,000 clones; roughly 89% appear just once. About 12% of the sample belongs to the ten largest clones. This specimen consisted of PBMCs, obtained from a glioma patient whose treatment included an IDH1 peptide vaccine. These receptors all come from a woman aged 25 to 39 with glioma.

V usage is TRBV19 and J usage is TRBJ2-5; 9 bases agree with TRBD2. The CDR3 extends over 15 amino acids. Germline lookup yields CDR1 LNHDA and CDR2 SQIVND (reference sequence). J lost 4 bases, V lost 6 bases, and 9 bases had no gene match. The CDR3 region is CASRKAGGLGETQYF. The CDR3 region has the DNA TGTGCCAGTAGGAAAGCGGGGGGTTTAGGAGAGACCCAGTACTTC.

This clone appeared once. The chain has TRBV10-3 and TRBJ1-1; D possibly corresponds to TRBD1 (6 bases). The germline gives CDR1 ENHRY, CDR2 SYGVKD. The CDR3 consists of 13 residues. V lost 8 bases, J lost 1 base, and 11 bases lay in between. DNA of the CDR3: TGTGCCATCCGGAGGGGGGGGAACACTGAAGCTTTCTTT. As protein: CAIRRGGNTEAFF.

The rearrangement uses TRBV10-3 and TRBJ1-1; no firm D call. The CDR3 is 12 residues long. The V gene's germline CDR1 is ENHRY and CDR2 SYGVKD. Trimming removed 5 bases at V and 2 bases at J, with 6 bases between. The CDR3 is CAISRENTEAFF. The CDR3 nucleotides read TGTGCCATCAGTAGGGAAAACACTGAAGCTTTCTTT.

The CDR3 reads CAWSVRRVSGNTIYF. In DNA form, the CDR3 reads TGTGCCTGGAGTGTACGACGGGTCTCTGGAAACACCATATATTTT. The chain joins TRBV30 to TRBJ1-3; unclear D gene. The CDR3 sequence is 15 residues long. V was cut by 0 bases and J by 0 bases, with 9 bases left in between. Germline lookup yields CDR1 GTSNPN and CDR2 SVGIG (reference sequence).

The chain carries TRBV9 and TRBJ2-1; TRBD2 matches 8 bases. The germline V gene has CDR1 SGDLS and CDR2 YYNGEE. V lost 0 bases to trimming and J lost 2 bases; unmatched junction nucleotides: 4. There are 16 residues in the CDR3. CDR3 in amino acids: CASSVDGGGPYNEQFF. Here the CDR3 DNA reads TGTGCCAGCAGCGTAGACGGCGGGGGGCCCTACAATGAGCAGTTCTTC. Filled out from reference TRBV9 and TRBJ2-1, the complete variable domain reads DSGVTQTPKHLITATGQRVTLRCSPRSGDLSVYWYQQSLDQGLQFLIQYYNGEERAKGNILERFSAQQFPDLHSELNLSSLELGDSALYFCASSVDGGGPYNEQFFGPGTRLTVL.

The V and J genes are TRBV6-1 and TRBJ2-7; the D is unclear. The CDR3 sequence is 14 residues long. Germline CDR1 and CDR2: MNHNS and SASEGT. The V and J ends lost 2 bases and 1 base respectively, with 9 bases between them. This chain's CDR3 is CASSEIGRSYEQYF. Written as DNA, the CDR3 is TGTGCCAGCAGTGAAATAGGCAGGTCCTACGAGCAGTACTTC.

The chain is built from TRBV7-9 and TRBJ2-3; maybe TRBD2 (5 bases). CDR1 is SEHNR and CDR2 is FQNEAQ in the germline V gene (reference sequence). V was pared by 3 bases and J by 2 bases, with 15 bases between. The CDR3 spans 16 residues. DNA of the CDR3: TGTGCCAGCAGCTTCGCTCCCAGCGGATCCACAGATACGCAGTATTTT. This gives the protein CASSFAPSGSTDTQYF.

The chain has TRBV5-1 and TRBJ2-5; possibly TRBD1 for D (7 bases). The V gene lost 5 bases and the J gene lost 2 bases, with 13 bases spanning the gap. Germline assignment: CDR1 SGHRS and CDR2 YFSETQ. The CDR3 has 14 residues. CDR3 sequence reads: CASSLQGTQETQYF. Here the CDR3 DNA reads TGCGCCAGCAGTTTACAGGGGACTCAAGAGACCCAGTACTTC.

This clone has a single count. The chain combines TRBV6-5 with TRBJ1-2; the D gene is possibly TRBD1 (5 bases). Germline V gene lookup returns CDR1 MNHEY and CDR2 SVGAGI. The ends were cut back, 0 bases at V and 2 bases at J, with 13 bases in the middle. The CDR3 is made up of 16 amino acids. This CDR3 is CASSYSAGEGNYGYTF. CDR3 DNA: TGTGCCAGCAGTTACTCGGCCGGGGAGGGGAACTATGGCTACACCTTC.